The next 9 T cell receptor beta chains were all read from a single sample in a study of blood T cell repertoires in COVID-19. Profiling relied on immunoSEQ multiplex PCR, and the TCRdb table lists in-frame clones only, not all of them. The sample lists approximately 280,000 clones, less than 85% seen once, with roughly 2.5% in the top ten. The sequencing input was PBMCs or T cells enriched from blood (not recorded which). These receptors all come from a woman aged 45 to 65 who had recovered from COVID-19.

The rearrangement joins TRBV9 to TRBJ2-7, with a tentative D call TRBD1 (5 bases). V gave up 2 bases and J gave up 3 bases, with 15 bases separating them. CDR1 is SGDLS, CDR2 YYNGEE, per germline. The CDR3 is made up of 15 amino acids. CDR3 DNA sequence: TGTGCCAGCAGCGTCCAGGGCGGAGACCTCTACGAGCAGTACTTC. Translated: CASSVQGGDLYEQYF. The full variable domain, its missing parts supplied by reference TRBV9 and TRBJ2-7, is DSGVTQTPKHLITATGQRVTLRCSPRSGDLSVYWYQQSLDQGLQFLIQYYNGEERAKGNILERFSAQQFPDLHSELNLSSLELGDSALYFCASSVQGGDLYEQYFGPGTRLTVT.

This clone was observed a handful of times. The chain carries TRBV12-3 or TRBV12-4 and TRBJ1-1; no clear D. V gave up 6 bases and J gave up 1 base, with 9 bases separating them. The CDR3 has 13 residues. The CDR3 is CASRKHENTEAFF. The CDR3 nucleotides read TGTGCCAGCAGGAAACACGAGAACACTGAAGCTTTCTTT.

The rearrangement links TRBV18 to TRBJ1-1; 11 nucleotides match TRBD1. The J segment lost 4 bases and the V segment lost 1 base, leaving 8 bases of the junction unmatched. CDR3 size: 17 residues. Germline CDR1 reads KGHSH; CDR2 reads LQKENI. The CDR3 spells CASSPLGQGVGGTEAFF. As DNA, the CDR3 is TGTGCCAGCTCACCACTGGGACAGGGGGTAGGGGGCACTGAAGCTTTCTTT.

CDR3 coding DNA: TGTGCCAGCAGGCTAGACAGGGGGGCGCACACCGGGGAGCTGTTTTTT. This sequence encodes CASRLDRGAHTGELFF. The rearrangement joins TRBV2 to TRBJ2-2; 9 bases match TRBD1. V lost 6 bases, J lost 3 bases, and 8 bases stayed unmatched. CDR3 length equals 16 residues. Germline CDR1 is SNHLY and CDR2 is FYNNEI.

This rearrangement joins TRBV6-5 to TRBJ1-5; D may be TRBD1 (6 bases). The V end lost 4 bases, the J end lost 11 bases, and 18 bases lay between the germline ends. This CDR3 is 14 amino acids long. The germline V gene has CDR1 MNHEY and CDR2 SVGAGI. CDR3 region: CASSSHSGERSQHF. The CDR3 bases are TGTGCCAGCAGTTCCCATTCAGGGGAGCGGTCCCAGCATTTT.

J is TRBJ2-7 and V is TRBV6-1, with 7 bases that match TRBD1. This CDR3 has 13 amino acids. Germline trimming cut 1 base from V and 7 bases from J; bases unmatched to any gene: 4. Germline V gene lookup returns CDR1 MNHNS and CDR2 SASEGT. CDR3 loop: CASSEEQGIEQYF. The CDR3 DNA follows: TGTGCCAGCAGTGAAGAACAGGGGATTGAGCAGTACTTC.

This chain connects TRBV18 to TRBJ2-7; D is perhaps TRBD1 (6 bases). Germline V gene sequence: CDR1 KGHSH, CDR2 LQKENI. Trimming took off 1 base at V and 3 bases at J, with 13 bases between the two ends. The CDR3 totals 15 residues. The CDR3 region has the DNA TGTGCCAGCTCACCACGACGGACAGACTACTACGAGCAGTACTTC. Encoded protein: CASSPRRTDYYEQYF.

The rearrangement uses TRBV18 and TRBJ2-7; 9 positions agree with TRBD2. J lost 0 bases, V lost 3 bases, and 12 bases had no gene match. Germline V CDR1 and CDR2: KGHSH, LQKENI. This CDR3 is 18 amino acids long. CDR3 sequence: CASSPRIFSGGHSYEQYF. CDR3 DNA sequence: TGTGCCAGCTCACCCCGCATTTTTAGCGGGGGCCACTCCTACGAGCAGTACTTC.

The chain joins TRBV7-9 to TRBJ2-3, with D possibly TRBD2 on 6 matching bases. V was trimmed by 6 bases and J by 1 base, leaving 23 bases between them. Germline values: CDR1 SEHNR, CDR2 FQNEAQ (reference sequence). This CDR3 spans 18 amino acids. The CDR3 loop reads CASRERRRVASGTDTQYF. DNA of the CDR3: TGTGCCAGCAGAGAAAGGCGGAGGGTAGCGTCGGGCACAGATACGCAGTATTTT.